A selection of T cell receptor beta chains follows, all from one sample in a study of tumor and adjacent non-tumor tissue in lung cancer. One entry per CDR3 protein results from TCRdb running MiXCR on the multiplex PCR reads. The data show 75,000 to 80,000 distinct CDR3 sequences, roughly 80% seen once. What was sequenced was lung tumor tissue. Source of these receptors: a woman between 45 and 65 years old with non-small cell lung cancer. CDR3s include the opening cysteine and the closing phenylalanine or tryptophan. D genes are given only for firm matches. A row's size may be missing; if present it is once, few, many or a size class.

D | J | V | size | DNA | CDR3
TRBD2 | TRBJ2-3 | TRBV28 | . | TGTGCCAGCACAAGCTCCTACGGGAGGGGCACAGATACGAAGTATTTT | CASTSSYGRGTDTKYF
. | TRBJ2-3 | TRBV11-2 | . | TGTGCCGGCGGCTTAGGTGGCGCAGATACGCAGTATTTT | CAGGLGGADTQYF
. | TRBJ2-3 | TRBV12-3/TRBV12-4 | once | TGTGCCAGCAATTCGTGTACAGATACGCAGTATTTT | CASNSCTDTQYF
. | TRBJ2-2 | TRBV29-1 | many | TGCAGCGTTGACAGTCCGGGCGGGGAGCTGTTTTTT | CSVDSPGGELFF
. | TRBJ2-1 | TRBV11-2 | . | TGTGCTCGCAGCTCCACTAGGGATGAGCATTTCTTC | CARSSTRDEHFF
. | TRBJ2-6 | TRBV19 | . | TGTGCCAGTGGGATTTCAATTACTGAGACCAACGTCCTGACTTTC | CASGISITETNVLTF
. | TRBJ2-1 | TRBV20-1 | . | TGCAGTGCTAGCTTCAGGGGAGGCTACAATAAGCAGTTTTTC | CSASFRGGYNKQFF
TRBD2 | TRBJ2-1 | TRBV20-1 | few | TGCAGTGCCGGGACTAGCGGGACCAACATTGAGCAGTTCTTC | CSAGTSGTNIEQFF
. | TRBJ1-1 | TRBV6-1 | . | TGCGCCAGCAGTGAAAACAGGCAGGCTGAAGCTTTCTTT | CASSENRQAEAFF
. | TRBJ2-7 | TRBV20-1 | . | TGCAGTGTTAAAGACAACTACGAGCAGTACTTC | CSVKDNYEQYF
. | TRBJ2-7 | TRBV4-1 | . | TGCGCCAGCAGTCAGTATGGGGCGATGGCAGGAGACTACAAGCAGTACTTC | CASSQYGAMAGDYKQYF
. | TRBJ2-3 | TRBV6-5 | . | TGTGCCAGATTAGATCGAGATACGCAGTATTTT | CARLDRDTQYF
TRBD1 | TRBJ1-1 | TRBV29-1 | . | TGCAGCGTTTCAGTCAGGGGGTTGGTCACTGAAGCTTTCTTT | CSVSVRGLVTEAFF
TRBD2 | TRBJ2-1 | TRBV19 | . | TGTGCCAGTAGTATAATCTCCGGACTAGCCGACCACAATGAGCACTTCTTC | CASSIISGLADHNEHFF
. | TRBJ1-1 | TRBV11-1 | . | TGTGCCAGCAGTTTAGATACCGGGGAGGGTATTGAAGCTTTCTTT | CASSLDTGEGIEAFF
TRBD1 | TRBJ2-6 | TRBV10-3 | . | TGTGCCAGCAGCAGGACAGGTTTCTCTGGGGCCAACGTCCCGACTTTC | CASSRTGFSGANVPTF
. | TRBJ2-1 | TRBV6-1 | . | TGTGCCAGCACCTCCGGTCGGGCCAGGTTCTCCTACAATGAGCAGTTCTTC | CASTSGRARFSYNEQFF
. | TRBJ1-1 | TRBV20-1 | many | TGCAGTGCTATTCAGGGTGGAGACACTGAAGCTTTCTTT | CSAIQGGDTEAFF
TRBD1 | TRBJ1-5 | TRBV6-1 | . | TGTGCCAGCACTTGGACAGGGAATCAGCCCCGGCATTTT | CASTWTGNQPRHF
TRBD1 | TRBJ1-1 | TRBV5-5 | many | TGTGCCAGCAGCTTTCAGGGGGCGACTGAAGCTTTCTTT | CASSFQGATEAFF
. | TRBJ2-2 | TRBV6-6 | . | TGTGCCAGCAGTATGGACAGTGGGAACACCGGGAAGCTGTTTTTT | CASSMDSGNTGKLFF
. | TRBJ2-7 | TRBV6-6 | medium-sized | TGTGCCAGCAACACAGCGATTACGACCCACGAGCAGTACTTC | CASNTAITTHEQYF
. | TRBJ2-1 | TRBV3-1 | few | TGTGCCAGCAGCCAAGATTCAGGTTTGGATGAGCAGTTCTTC | CASSQDSGLDEQFF
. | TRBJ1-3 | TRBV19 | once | TGTGCCAGTAGTATTGAGATTACTGGAAACACCATATATTTT | CASSIEITGNTIYF
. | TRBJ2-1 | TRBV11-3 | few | TGTGTCAGTAGCTTAGATTGGAACAATGAGCAGTTCTTC | CVSSLDWNNEQFF
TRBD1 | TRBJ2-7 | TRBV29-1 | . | TGCAGTGCTGGGACAGGGGGCTACGAGCAGCACTTC | CSAGTGGYEQHF
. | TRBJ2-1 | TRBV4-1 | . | TGCGCAAGCAGCCTAGATCACTTGAATAGTGTGGATGAGCAGTTCTTC | CASSLDHLNSVDEQFF
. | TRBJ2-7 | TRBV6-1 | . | TGTGCCAGCACATCCCGGACAGCCTACGAGCAGTACTTC | CASTSRTAYEQYF
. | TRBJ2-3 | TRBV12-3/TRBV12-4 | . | TGTGTCAGCAGCCCTAACCCGATCATAGATATGCAGTATTTT | CVSSPNPIIDMQYF
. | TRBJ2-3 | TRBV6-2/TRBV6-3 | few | TGTGTCAGTAGTTACTCAGATACGCAGTATTTT | CVSSYSDTQYF
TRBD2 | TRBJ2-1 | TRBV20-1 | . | TGCAGTGTCCCCGGGAGGTATGGGTACAATGAGCAGTTCTTT | CSVPGRYGYNEQFF
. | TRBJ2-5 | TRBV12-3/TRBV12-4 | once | TGTGCAAGCAGTTTTCGGGCCAACCAAGAGACCCAGTACTTC | CASSFRANQETQYF
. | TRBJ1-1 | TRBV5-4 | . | TGTGTCAACAGCGTTGGACGGGAGAACACTGAAGCTTTCTTT | CVNSVGRENTEAFF
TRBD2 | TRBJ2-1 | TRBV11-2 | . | TGTGCCAGCACCCCGGATGGCGGGGGAAGCTCCTACAATGGGCAGTTCTTC | CASTPDGGGSSYNGQFF
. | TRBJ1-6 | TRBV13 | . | TGTGCCAGCAGTTCTGGCAGTTCACTCCTCCACTTT | CASSSGSSLLHF
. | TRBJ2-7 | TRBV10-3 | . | TGTGCCAAGGAGTGGACCGCTCACTACGAGCACTACTTC | CAKEWTAHYEHYF
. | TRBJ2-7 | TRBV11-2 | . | TGTGTCAACAGCTTATCTCCGAGTCACTCCTACGAGCAGTACTTC | CVNSLSPSHSYEQYF
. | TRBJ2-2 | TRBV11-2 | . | TGTGCTAGCATCTTAGAAGAATTAGGCGGGGAGCTGTTTTTT | CASILEELGGELFF
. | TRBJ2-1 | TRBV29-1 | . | TGCGGCGCTACCACCGGCACTAACGATTACAATGAGCAGTTCTTC | CGATTGTNDYNEQFF
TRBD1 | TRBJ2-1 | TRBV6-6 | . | TGTGCCAGCACTTACTCAGCTCAAATGATCCGGGACAGAGGGTACAATGAGCAGTTCTTC | CASTYSAQMIRDRGYNEQFF
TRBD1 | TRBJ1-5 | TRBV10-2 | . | TGCGCCAGCAGTGAGTCTGACAGGGGCCCGGATCAGCCCCAGCAATTT | CASSESDRGPDQPQQF
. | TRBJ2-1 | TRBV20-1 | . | TGCGGTGCTAGATCCCCCGCATACAATGAACAGTTCTTC | CGARSPAYNEQFF
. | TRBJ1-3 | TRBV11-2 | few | TGTGCTAGCAGCTTCTTGGGGGCTGGAAACATCATATATTTT | CASSFLGAGNIIYF
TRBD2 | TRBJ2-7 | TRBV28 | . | TGTGCCAGCCGGGAGGTTGCAAAACTGTCCGAGCAGTACTTT | CASREVAKLSEQYF
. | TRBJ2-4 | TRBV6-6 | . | TGTGCCACCAGTTACTCAGTCGGGGTCTTTGCGGATCTAGCCGAAAACATTCAGTACTTC | CATSYSVGVFADLAENIQYF
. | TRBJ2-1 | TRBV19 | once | TGTGCCAGTACTATAATCTCCGGAGTAGCGGACCACAATGAGCAGTTCTTC | CASTIISGVADHNEQFF
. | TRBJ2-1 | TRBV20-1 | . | TGCAGCGCTGAACCGGGACCCGACAATGAGCAGTTATTC | CSAEPGPDNEQLF
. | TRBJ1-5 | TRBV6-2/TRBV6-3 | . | TGTGCCAGCAGTCGAATGGCTGACAATCAGCCACAGCATTTT | CASSRMADNQPQHF
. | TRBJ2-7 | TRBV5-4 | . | TGTGCCAGCAGCTTGTCATCGGGAGTGGTCCACGAGCAGTACTTC | CASSLSSGVVHEQYF
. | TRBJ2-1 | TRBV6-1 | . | TGTGCCAGCACCTCCTGTGTGGGCAGTTTCTCCTACAATGAGGAGTTCTTC | CASTSCVGSFSYNEEFF
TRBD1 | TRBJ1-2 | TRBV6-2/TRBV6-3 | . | TGTGCCAGTAGGCGCAGACAGGGGCAGGATGGCTACACCTTC | CASRRRQGQDGYTF